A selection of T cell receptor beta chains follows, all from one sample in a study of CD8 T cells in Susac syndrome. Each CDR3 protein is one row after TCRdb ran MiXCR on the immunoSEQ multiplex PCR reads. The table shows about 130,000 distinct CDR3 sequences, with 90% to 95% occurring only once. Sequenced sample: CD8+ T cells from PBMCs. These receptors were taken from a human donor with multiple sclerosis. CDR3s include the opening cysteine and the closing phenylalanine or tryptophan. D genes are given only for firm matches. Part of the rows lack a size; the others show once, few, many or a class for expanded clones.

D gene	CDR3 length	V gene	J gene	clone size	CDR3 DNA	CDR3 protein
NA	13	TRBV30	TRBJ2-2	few	TGTGCCTGGAGTGCCCAGGACACCGGGGAGCTGTTTTTT	CAWSAQDTGELFF
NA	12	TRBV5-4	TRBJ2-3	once	TGTGCCAGCACCCTCGAAGACGATACGCAGTATTTT	CASTLEDDTQYF
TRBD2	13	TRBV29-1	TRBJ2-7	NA	TGCAGCGTTCAAGCGGGAACGCCTGGGGAGCAGTACTTC	CSVQAGTPGEQYF
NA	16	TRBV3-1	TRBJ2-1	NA	TGTGCCAGCAGCCCGGCCGGACTCATCTCCTACAATGAGCAGTTCTTC	CASSPAGLISYNEQFF
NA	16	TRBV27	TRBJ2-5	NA	TGTGCCAGCAGTCCCATAGTAGCGGACCCGCGGGAGACCCAGTACTTC	CASSPIVADPRETQYF
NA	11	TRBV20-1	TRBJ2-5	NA	TGCAGTGCTAGACTAGCGCTCTTACAGTACTTC	CSARLALLQYF
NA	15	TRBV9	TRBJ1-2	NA	TGTGCCAGCAGCGTAGAAGCGACAGCCAGTTTCGGCTACACCTTC	CASSVEATASFGYTF
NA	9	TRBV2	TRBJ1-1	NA	TGTGCCAGCAGTGTCGGGGGTGTCTTT	CASSVGGVF
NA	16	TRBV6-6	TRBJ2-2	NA	TGTGCCAGCAGTTACCCCCTAGCAGCGAACACCGGGGAGCTGTTTTTT	CASSYPLAANTGELFF
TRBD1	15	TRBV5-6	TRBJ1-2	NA	TGTGCCAGCAGCTTGGGCGGGACAGGGCCCTATGGCTACACCTTC	CASSLGGTGPYGYTF
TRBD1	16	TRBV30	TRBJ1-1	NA	TGTGCCTGGAGTACAGGACAGGGGTTTTTGGCCACTGAAGCTTTCTTT	CAWSTGQGFLATEAFF
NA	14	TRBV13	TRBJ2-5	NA	TGTGCCAGCAGCTACGAGGGGGGAGTCGAGACCCAGTACTTC	CASSYEGGVETQYF
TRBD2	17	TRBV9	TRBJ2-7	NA	TGTGCCAGCAGCGTGGGGACTAGCTACCCTCTGTCATACGAGCAGTACTTC	CASSVGTSYPLSYEQYF
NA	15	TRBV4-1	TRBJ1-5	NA	TGCGCCAGCAGCCAAGTCGACGGGCTCGATCAGCCCCAGCATTTT	CASSQVDGLDQPQHF
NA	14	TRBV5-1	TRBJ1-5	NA	TGCGCCAGCAGCCCTAGCGGGAGCAATCAGCCCCAGCATTTT	CASSPSGSNQPQHF
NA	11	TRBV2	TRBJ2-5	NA	TGTGCAGGCCGAGGGCGAGAGACCCAGTACTTC	CAGRGRETQYF
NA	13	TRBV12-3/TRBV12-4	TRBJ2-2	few	TGTGCCAGCGTACAGAAGAACACCGGGGAGCTGTTTTTT	CASVQKNTGELFF
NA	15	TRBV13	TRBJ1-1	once	TGTGCCAGCAGCTTAGATCAGGGTGGGAACACTGAAGCTTTCTTT	CASSLDQGGNTEAFF
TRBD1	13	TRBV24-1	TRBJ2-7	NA	TGTGCCACCAGCTCCGGGACAGAGGACGAGCAGTACTTC	CATSSGTEDEQYF
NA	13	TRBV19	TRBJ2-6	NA	TGTGCCAGTACCCCAACACAGGGTTGGGTCCTGACTTTC	CASTPTQGWVLTF
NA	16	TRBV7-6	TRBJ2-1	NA	TGTGCCAGCAGGCCCGGGACGGCGAGCTCCTACAATGAGCAGTTCTTC	CASRPGTASSYNEQFF
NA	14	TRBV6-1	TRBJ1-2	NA	TGTGCCAGCAGTGATTGGAGGGAGGGTGGTGGCTACACCTTC	CASSDWREGGGYTF